This entry describes one T cell receptor (beta chain). What it binds is unknown. This entry belongs to a study of human CD8 memory T cell subsets. Study outcomes and limitations: Although both stem-like subsets shared clonotypes with effector memory cells, the stem-like memory and precursor exhausted T cell repertoires overlapped only minimally with each other. Chao1-based estimation suggested that stem-like memory T cells exhibit greater diversity than precursor exhausted T cells. Similar levels of high diversity, measured as normalized Shannon-Wiener diversity, were found in stem-like memory and precursor exhausted T cells, which was not the case for effector memory cells.

The CDR3 is made up of 14 amino acids. Germline V gene sequence: CDR1 SGHRS, CDR2 YFSETQ. Preparation of the TCR beta libraries relied on UMI-labeled 5' RACE. For each CDR3 protein, TCRdb gives one entry from its re-call of the 5' RACE reads, without DNA. The record lists under 7,000 distinct CDR3 sequences, of which the ten most abundant hold roughly 22%. CCR7+ PD-1+ TIGIT+ early memory CD8+ cells with dysfunctional traits were TPEX. PBMC were drawn from healthy donors' buffy coats. Sequencing used CD8+ T cells from PBMCs. This TCR was recovered from a human donor in good health. This chain uses TRBV5-1 with TRBJ2-3; the TCRdb call, TRBD2, lacks DNA for checking. CDR3 residues: CASSLGLYTDTQYF. The variable domain in full, completed from reference TRBV5-1 and TRBJ2-3, reads KAGVTQTPRYLIKTRGQQVTLSCSPISGHRSVSWYQQTPGQGLQFLFEYFSETQRNKGNFPGRFSGRQFSNSRSEMNVSTLELGDSALYLCASSLGLYTDTQYFGPGTRLTVL.